These 2 T cell receptor beta chains originate from one sample sequenced in a study of shared clonotypes between healthy human individuals. Using immunoSEQ multiplex PCR, the repertoire was profiled, and TCRdb retains in-frame clones only, with some absent. The repertoire consists of about 1 million clones, with approximately 72% occurring once and the leading ten covering approximately 1.3%. The sequencing sample was made of memory CD4+ T cells sorted from blood. The subset here: CD45RA-negative fraction. Receptors originate from a man younger than 35 in good health.

The chain recombines TRBV18 with TRBJ1-2, with a weak D call TRBD1 (5 bases). Germline values: CDR1 KGHSH, CDR2 LQKENI. V lost 2 bases to trimming and J lost 6 bases, with 19 bases between them. The CDR3 is 16 amino acids. The CDR3 DNA is TGTGCCAGCTCACCAATCCACGACGGGGGGATCCATGGCTACACCTTC. Translated, it gives CASSPIHDGGIHGYTF.

This chain uses TRBV27 with TRBJ2-3, with 9 bases fitting TRBD2. The CDR3 totals 14 residues. Germline V gives CDR1 MNHEY, CDR2 SMNVEV (reference sequence). J lost 8 bases, V lost 1 base, and 4 bases had no gene match. Here the CDR3 reads CASSLYGGGVTQYF. CDR3 nucleotides: TGTGCCAGCAGTTTATACGGCGGGGGGGTTACGCAGTATTTT.